Below, 9 T cell receptor beta chains from the same sample are listed, as sequenced in a study of blood T cell repertoires in COVID-19. Method: immunoSEQ multiplex PCR; TCRdb's copy keeps in-frame clones and lacks some. Of 200,000 to 250,000 clones detected, 84% appear once; the ten largest clones hold less than 2%. Sample: PBMCs or T cells enriched from blood (not recorded which). Every receptor here comes from a man aged 55 to 70 who had recovered from COVID-19.

J is TRBJ2-5 and V is TRBV5-1, with a tentative D call TRBD2 (5 bases). Germline V gene lookup returns CDR1 SGHRS and CDR2 YFSETQ. V shed 4 bases and J shed 4 bases, with 8 bases lying between them. The CDR3 is 12 amino acids. For the CDR3, the DNA is TGCGCCAGCAGCCCGGGAAGAGAGACCCAGTACTTC. Translating gives CASSPGRETQYF.

J is TRBJ1-1 and V is TRBV15; no definite D call. The CDR3 has 16 amino acids. Between the trimmed V and J ends, which lost 1 base and 0 bases, there was a span of 12 bases. In germline, CDR1 is LNHNV, CDR2 YYDKDF (reference sequence). The CDR3 is CATSRGTGSMNTEAFF. Written as DNA, the CDR3 is TGTGCCACCAGCAGAGGTACGGGGAGCATGAACACTGAAGCTTTCTTT.

This rearrangement joins TRBV7-2 to TRBJ2-1, with D maybe TRBD2 (5 bases). Germline loops: CDR1 SGHTA, CDR2 FQGNSA. This CDR3 spans 17 amino acids. Trimming shortened V by 5 bases and J by 0 bases, and 17 bases separated the two germline ends. CDR3 in amino acids: CASSPFAGRSSYNEQFF. CDR3 bases: TGTGCCAGCAGCCCTTTCGCGGGCAGGAGCTCCTACAATGAGCAGTTCTTC.

V is TRBV18 and J is TRBJ1-4, with 8 bases matching TRBD1. The trim removed 3 bases at V and 5 bases at J, leaving 5 bases unmatched. Germline V gene sequence: CDR1 KGHSH, CDR2 LQKENI. CDR3 size: 15 residues. CDR3 nucleotide sequence: TGTGCCAGCTCACCTCAGACAGGGGAAAATGAAAAACTGTTTTTT. This translates into CASSPQTGENEKLFF.

The chain links TRBV30 to TRBJ1-2, with 7 bases that match TRBD1. This CDR3 contains 13 residues. The V gene's germline CDR1 is GTSNPN and CDR2 SVGIG (reference sequence). With 8 bases clipped from V and 2 bases from J, the junction kept 8 bases outside the gene matches. The CDR3 loop is CAHRQGPNYGYTF. CDR3 sequence (DNA): TGTGCCCATCGACAGGGTCCAAACTATGGCTACACCTTC.

CDR3 nucleotide sequence: TGTGCCAGCAGGGAGTTGACAGGGACGGGCTATGGCTACACCTTC. It translates to CASRELTGTGYGYTF. This chain uses TRBV2 with TRBJ1-2; the match to TRBD1 covers 7 bases. The CDR3 contains 15 residues. The ends lost 6 bases at V and 4 bases at J; junction bases unmatched: 11. Germline V lookup: CDR1 SNHLY, CDR2 FYNNEI. Combining the CDR3 with reference TRBV2 and TRBJ1-2 gives the whole variable domain EPEVTQTPSHQVTQMGQEVILRCVPISNHLYFYWYRQILGQKVEFLVSFYNNEISEKSEIFDDQFSVERPDGSNFTLKIRSTKLEDSAMYFCASRELTGTGYGYTFGSGTRLTVV.

The chain links TRBV2 to TRBJ1-5; D unresolved. V lost 5 bases and J 5 bases, leaving 4 bases between the germline ends. CDR3 length: 11 residues. CDR1 and CDR2 from the germline V gene are SNHLY and FYNNEI. The CDR3 DNA reads as TGTGCCAGCAGTCTTGATCAGCCCCAGCATTTT. The encoded protein is CASSLDQPQHF. The variable domain in full, completed from reference TRBV2 and TRBJ1-5, reads EPEVTQTPSHQVTQMGQEVILRCVPISNHLYFYWYRQILGQKVEFLVSFYNNEISEKSEIFDDQFSVERPDGSNFTLKIRSTKLEDSAMYFCASSLDQPQHFGDGTRLSIL.

The gene calls are TRBV7-9 and TRBJ1-2; D is perhaps TRBD1 (6 bases). The germline CDR1 and CDR2 sequences are SEHNR and FQNEAQ (reference sequence). The CDR3 consists of 17 residues. The ends were cut back, 5 bases at V and 4 bases at J, with 23 bases in the middle. CDR3 nucleotides: TGTGCCAGCAGCGTAGGGGCTGGGGGCGTCACCCCCTATGGCTACACCTTC. Translation gives CASSVGAGGVTPYGYTF. Full variable domain (missing parts from reference TRBV7-9 and TRBJ1-2): DTGVSQNPRHKITKRGQNVTFRCDPISEHNRLYWYRQTLGQGPEFLTYFQNEAQLEKSRLLSDRFSAERPKGSFSTLEIQRTEQGDSAMYLCASSVGAGGVTPYGYTFGSGTRLTVV.

The chain has TRBV10-3 and TRBJ1-6; D gene unclear. V was cut by 0 bases and J by 11 bases, with 11 bases left in between. Germline CDR1 is ENHRY and CDR2 is SYGVKD. This CDR3 has 14 amino acids. CDR3 residues: CAISESWAETPLHF. The CDR3 DNA sequence: TGTGCCATCAGTGAGTCGTGGGCCGAGACACCCCTCCACTTT.